This T cell receptor beta chain emerged from a study of cytomegalovirus exposure and HLA in healthy donors. Study outcomes and limitations: Later analysis identified several of the most significant clusters that appeared linked to common viral pathogens. Earlier analysis yielded a pattern in which most TCR beta V segments were productive about 87% or about 30% of the time. Most CMV-associated TCR beta chains were later found to appear HLA-restricted.

Donors were nominally healthy when sampled, though unrecorded immune exposures were likely. Per the germline V gene, CDR1 is SEHNR and CDR2 is FQNEAQ (reference sequence). The length of the CDR3 is 13 residues. The V gene lost 5 bases and the J gene lost 1 base, with 8 bases spanning the gap. PCR primers comprised 60 Vbeta and 13 Jbeta primers. The data were produced by immunoSEQ multiplex PCR, yet TCRdb's version contains in-frame clones alone and is incomplete. The table records under 200,000 clones, over 75% of them present only once. Comment on this clone: Its specificity is not known.

Material: PBMCs. This clonotype originated in a man aged 40-50 years in good health and CMV-seropositive. This sequence joins TRBV7-9 and TRBJ2-5, with D possibly TRBD2 on 6 matching bases. In DNA, the CDR3 is TGTGCCAGCAGCCGCGGGACCCAAGAGACCCAGTACTTC. This encodes CASSRGTQETQYF.